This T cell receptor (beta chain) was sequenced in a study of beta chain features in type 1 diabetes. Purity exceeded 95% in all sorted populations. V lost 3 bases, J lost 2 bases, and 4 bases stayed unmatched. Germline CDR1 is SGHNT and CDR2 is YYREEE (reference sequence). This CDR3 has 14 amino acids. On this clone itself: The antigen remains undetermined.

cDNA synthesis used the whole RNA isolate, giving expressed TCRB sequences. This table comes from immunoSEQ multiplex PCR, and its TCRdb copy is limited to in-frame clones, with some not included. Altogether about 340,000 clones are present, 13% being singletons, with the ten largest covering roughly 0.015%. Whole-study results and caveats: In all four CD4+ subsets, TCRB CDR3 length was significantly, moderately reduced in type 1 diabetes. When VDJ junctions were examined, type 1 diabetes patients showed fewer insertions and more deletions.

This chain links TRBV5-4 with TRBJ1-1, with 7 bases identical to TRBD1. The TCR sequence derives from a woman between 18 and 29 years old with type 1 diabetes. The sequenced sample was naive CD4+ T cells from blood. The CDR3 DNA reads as TGTGCCAGCAGCTGGGACAGCCGCAACACTGAAGCTTTCTTT. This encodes CASSWDSRNTEAFF.